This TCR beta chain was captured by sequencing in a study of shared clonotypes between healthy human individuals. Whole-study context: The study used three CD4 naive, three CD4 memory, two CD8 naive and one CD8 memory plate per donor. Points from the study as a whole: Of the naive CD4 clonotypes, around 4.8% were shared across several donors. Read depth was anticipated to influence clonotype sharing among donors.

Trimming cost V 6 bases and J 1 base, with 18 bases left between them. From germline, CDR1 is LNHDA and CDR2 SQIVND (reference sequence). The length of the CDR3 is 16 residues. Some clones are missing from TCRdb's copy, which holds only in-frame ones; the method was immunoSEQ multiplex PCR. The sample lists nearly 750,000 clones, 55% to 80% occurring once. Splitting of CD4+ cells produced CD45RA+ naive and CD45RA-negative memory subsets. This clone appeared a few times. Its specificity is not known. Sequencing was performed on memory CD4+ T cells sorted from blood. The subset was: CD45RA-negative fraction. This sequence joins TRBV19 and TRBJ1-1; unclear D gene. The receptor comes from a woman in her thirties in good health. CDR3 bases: TGTGCCAGTAGCCGCAAATCGAGTCGGGAGAACACTGAAGCTTTCTTT. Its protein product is CASSRKSSRENTEAFF. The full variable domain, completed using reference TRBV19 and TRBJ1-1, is DGGITQSPKYLFRKEGQNVTLSCEQNLNHDAMYWYRQDPGQGLRLIYYSQIVNDFQKGDIAEGYSVSREKKESFPLTVTSAQKNPTAFYLCASSRKSSRENTEAFFGQGTRLTVV.